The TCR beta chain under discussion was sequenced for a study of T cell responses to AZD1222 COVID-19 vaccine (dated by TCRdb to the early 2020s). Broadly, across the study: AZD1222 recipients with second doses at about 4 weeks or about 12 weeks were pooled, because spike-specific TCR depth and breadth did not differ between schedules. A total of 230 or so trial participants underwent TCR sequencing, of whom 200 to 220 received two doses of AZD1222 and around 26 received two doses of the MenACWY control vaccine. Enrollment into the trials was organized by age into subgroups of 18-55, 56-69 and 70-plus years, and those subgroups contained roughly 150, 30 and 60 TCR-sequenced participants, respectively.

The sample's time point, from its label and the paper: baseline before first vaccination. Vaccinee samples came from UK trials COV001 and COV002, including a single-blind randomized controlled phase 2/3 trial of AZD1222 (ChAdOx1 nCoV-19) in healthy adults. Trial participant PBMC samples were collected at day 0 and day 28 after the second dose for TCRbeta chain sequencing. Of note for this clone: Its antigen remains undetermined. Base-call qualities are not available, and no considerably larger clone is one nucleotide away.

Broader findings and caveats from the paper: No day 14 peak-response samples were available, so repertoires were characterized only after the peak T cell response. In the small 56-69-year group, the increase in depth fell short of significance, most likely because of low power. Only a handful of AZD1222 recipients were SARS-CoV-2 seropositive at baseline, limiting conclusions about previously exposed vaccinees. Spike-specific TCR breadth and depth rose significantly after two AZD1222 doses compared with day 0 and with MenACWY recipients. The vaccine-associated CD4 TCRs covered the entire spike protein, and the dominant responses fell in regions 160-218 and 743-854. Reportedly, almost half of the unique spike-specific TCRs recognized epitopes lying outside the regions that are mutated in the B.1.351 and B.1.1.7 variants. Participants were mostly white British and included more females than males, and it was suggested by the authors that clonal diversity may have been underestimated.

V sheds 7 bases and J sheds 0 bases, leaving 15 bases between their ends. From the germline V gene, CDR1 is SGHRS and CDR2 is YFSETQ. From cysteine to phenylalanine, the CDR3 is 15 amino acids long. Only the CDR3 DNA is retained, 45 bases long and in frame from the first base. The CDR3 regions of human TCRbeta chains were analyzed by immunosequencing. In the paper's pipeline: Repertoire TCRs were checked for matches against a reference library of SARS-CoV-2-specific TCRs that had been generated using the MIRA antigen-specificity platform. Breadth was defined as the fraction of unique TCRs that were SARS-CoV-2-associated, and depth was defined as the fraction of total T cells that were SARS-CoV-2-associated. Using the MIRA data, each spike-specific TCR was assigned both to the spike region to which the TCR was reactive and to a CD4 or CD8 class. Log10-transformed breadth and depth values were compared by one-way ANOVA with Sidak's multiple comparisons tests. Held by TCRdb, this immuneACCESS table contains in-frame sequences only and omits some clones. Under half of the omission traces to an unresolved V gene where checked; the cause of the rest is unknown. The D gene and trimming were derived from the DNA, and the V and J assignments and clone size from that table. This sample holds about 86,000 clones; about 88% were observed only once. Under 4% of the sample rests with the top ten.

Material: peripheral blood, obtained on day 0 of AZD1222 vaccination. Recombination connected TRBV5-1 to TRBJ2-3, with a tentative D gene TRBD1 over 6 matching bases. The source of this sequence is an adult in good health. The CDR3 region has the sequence CASGDRSPSTDTQYF. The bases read TGCGCCAGCGGAGACAGGAGCCCTAGCACAGATACGCAGTATTTT.